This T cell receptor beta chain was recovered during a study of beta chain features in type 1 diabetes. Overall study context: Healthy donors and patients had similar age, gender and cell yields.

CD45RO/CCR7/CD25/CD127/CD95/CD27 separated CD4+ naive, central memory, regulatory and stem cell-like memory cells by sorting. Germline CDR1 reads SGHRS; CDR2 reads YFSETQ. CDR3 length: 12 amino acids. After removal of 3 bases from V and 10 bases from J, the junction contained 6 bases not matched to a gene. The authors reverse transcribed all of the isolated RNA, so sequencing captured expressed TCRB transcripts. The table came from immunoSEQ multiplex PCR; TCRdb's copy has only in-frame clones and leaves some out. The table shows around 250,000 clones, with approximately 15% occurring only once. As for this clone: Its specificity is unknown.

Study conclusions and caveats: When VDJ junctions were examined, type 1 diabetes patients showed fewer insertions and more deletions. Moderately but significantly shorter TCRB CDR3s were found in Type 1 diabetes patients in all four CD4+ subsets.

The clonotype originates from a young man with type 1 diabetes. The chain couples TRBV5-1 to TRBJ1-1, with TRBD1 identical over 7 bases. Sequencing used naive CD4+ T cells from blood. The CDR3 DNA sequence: TGCGCCAGCAGCTCAGGACAGGTCGGAGCTTTCTTT. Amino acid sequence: CASSSGQVGAFF. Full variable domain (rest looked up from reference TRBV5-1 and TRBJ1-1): KAGVTQTPRYLIKTRGQQVTLSCSPISGHRSVSWYQQTPGQGLQFLFEYFSETQRNKGNFPGRFSGRQFSNSRSEMNVSTLELGDSALYLCASSSGQVGAFFGQGTRLTVV.